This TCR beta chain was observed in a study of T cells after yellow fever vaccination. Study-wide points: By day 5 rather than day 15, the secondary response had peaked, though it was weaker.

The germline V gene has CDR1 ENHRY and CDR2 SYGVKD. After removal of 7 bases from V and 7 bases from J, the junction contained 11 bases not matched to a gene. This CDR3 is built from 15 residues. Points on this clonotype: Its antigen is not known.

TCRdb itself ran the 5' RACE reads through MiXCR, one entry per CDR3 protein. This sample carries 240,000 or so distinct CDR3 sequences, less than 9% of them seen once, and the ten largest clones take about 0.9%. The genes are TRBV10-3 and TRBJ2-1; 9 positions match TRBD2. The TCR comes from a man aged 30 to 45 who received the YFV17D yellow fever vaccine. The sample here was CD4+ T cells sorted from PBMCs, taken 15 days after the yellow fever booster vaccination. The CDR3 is CAINRLSGRGNEQFF. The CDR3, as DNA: TGTGCCATCAACCGCCTTAGCGGGAGAGGAAATGAGCAGTTCTTC.